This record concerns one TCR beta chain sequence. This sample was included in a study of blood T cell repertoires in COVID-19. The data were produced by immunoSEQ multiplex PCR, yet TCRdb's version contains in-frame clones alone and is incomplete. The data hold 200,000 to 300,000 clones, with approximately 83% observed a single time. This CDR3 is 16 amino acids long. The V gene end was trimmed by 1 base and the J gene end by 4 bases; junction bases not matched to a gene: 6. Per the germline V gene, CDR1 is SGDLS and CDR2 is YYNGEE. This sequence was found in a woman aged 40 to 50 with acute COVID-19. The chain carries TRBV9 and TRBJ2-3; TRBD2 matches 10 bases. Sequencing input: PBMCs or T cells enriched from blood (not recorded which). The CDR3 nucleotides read TGTGCCAGCAGCGTACGAGCGGGAGGGTTCGCAGATACGCAGTATTTT. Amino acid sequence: CASSVRAGGFADTQYF. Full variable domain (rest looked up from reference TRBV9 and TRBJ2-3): DSGVTQTPKHLITATGQRVTLRCSPRSGDLSVYWYQQSLDQGLQFLIQYYNGEERAKGNILERFSAQQFPDLHSELNLSSLELGDSALYFCASSVRAGGFADTQYFGPGTRLTVL.